The 6 T cell receptor beta chains listed next were all sequenced from one sample in a study of T cells in Graves' hyperthyroidism and ophthalmopathy. What was amplified from RNA transcripts were TCR beta CDR3 regions. Initially, a first-round RT-PCR of the TCR CDR3 employed the HTBI primer set. TCRdb reanalysed the multiplex PCR reads using MiXCR and keeps one entry per CDR3 protein. The data contain more than 300,000 distinct CDR3 sequences, 14% of them singletons. Material: blood. These TCRs come from a woman in her thirties with Graves' hyperthyroidism.

This clonotype was detected a few times. This sequence joins TRBV9 and TRBJ1-2, with 10 bases aligning to TRBD1. This CDR3 comprises 14 residues. Per the germline V gene, CDR1 is SGDLS and CDR2 is YYNGEE. The trim removed 3 bases at V and 4 bases at J, leaving 3 bases unmatched. CDR3 in DNA: TGTGCCAGCAGCGCCGGGACAGGGGTCTATGGCTACACCTTC. Encoded protein: CASSAGTGVYGYTF.

This clonotype was seen ten or more times. V and J are TRBV20-1 and TRBJ2-7; the D gene could be TRBD1 or TRBD2 (6 bases each). Germline CDR1 and CDR2: DFQATT and SNEGSKA (reference sequence). CDR3 length: 16 amino acids. The V gene lost 0 bases and the J gene lost 1 base, with 16 bases spanning the gap. DNA for the CDR3: TGCAGTGCTAGAGATCCCGGGGGCGCGGGTTCCTACGAGCAGTACTTC. Amino acid sequence: CSARDPGGAGSYEQYF.

V gene TRBV9 combines with J gene TRBJ1-4; tentative D call: TRBD1 (6 bases). Germline loops: CDR1 SGDLS, CDR2 YYNGEE. The CDR3 has 14 amino acids. V lost 4 bases and J 7 bases, leaving 14 bases between the germline ends. This chain's CDR3 is CASSPRDTLEKLFF. The DNA of the CDR3 is TGTGCCAGCAGCCCTCGGGACACCCTTGAAAAACTGTTTTTT.

This clonotype was counted many times. The chain uses TRBV29-1 and TRBJ2-2; no definite D call. This CDR3 region has 14 residues. CDR1 is SQVTM and CDR2 is ANQGSEA in the germline V gene. The V and J ends lost 2 bases and 4 bases respectively, with 11 bases between them. The CDR3 reads CSVEWAWPTGELFF. The DNA for the CDR3 is TGCAGCGTTGAATGGGCCTGGCCCACCGGGGAGCTGTTTTTT.

At least ten counts were recorded for this clonotype. The rearrangement uses TRBV29-1 and TRBJ2-7; 7 bases align to TRBD1. Germline loops: CDR1 SQVTM, CDR2 ANQGSEA. Unmatched junction bases numbered 6, after V lost 6 bases and J lost 4 bases. CDR3 size: 12 residues. The CDR3 here is CSVHRGDYEQYF. In DNA form, the CDR3 reads TGCAGCGTCCACAGGGGTGATTACGAGCAGTACTTC.

This clonotype was seen ten or more times. The rearrangement uses TRBV12-3 or TRBV12-4 and TRBJ2-1; no definite D call. V lost 3 bases and J lost 3, with 6 bases in between. CDR3 length equals 13 residues. CDR3 loop: CASSFGNYNEQFF. The CDR3 nucleotides read TGTGCCAGCAGTTTTGGGAACTACAATGAGCAGTTCTTC.